These 27 T cell receptor beta chains share one sample of origin, sequenced in a study of regulatory T cells in long-lasting Graves disease. Time point noted: persistent/refractory GD, antithyroid drugs over 5 years with positive TRAb. PBMC RNA was the source of the TCR library. In building TCR beta libraries, iRepertoire HTBI primers were used together with Arm-PCR of CDR3 regions. TCRdb passed the multiplex PCR reads through MiXCR, listing each CDR3 protein once. The data contain about 470,000 distinct CDR3 sequences, more than 20% of them singletons. The input for sequencing was peripheral blood mononuclear cells (PBMCs), taken when the disease was refractory, from a patient treated with antithyroid drugs. These receptors came from a female donor with Graves disease.

This clonotype was found many times. The CDR3 protein is CASKGARTEAFF. CDR3 nucleotides: TGTGCCAGCAAGGGGGCGCGAACTGAAGCTTTCTTT. The chain carries TRBV2 and TRBJ1-1; 7 nucleotides align to TRBD1. Germline CDR1 SNHLY, CDR2 FYNNEI. The CDR3 is 12 amino acids. Trimming cost V 7 bases and J 5 bases; bases outside gene matches: 4.

V is TRBV28 and J is TRBJ2-2; perhaps TRBD2 as D (6 bases). Germline V lookup: CDR1 MDHEN, CDR2 SYDVKM. The length of the CDR3 is 15 residues. Trimming took off 5 bases at V and 5 bases at J, with 15 bases between the two ends. CDR3 nucleotide sequence: TGTGCCAGCAGTGAACCCAAGGCGGGGACCGGGGAGCTGTTTTTT. Translation gives CASSEPKAGTGELFF.

This clonotype came up many times. An end of the junction does not agree with germline; a read error may underlie this. The rearrangement joins TRBV5-1 to TRBJ1-1, with D perhaps TRBD1 (6 bases). The length of the CDR3 is 14 residues. Per germline, CDR1 SGHRS and CDR2 YFSETQ. The CDR3, as DNA: TGTGCCAGCAGCTTACAGGGCAAGAACACTGAAGCTTTCTTT. This gives the protein CASSLQGKNTEAFF.

Only a few counts were recorded for this clonotype. This sequence joins TRBV13 and TRBJ2-2, with D tentatively TRBD2 (6 bases). The germline V and J ends were trimmed by 7 bases and 2 bases, with 17 bases remaining between them. CDR3 size: 16 residues. CDR1 and CDR2 from the germline V gene are PRHDT and FYEKMQ (reference sequence). The CDR3 here is CASTRNRGRNTGELFF. DNA of the CDR3: TGTGCCAGCACTAGAAACCGGGGGAGAAACACCGGGGAGCTGTTTTTT.

This clonotype occurred many times. The rearrangement links TRBV25-1 to TRBJ1-5; D call uncertain. Trimming took off 6 bases at V and 4 bases at J, with 7 bases between the two ends. Germline lookup yields CDR1 MGHDK and CDR2 SYGVNS. The CDR3 has 12 residues. CDR3 in amino acids: CASREGNQPQHF. DNA for the CDR3: TGTGCCAGCAGAGAAGGAAATCAGCCCCAGCATTTT. Full variable domain (rest looked up from reference TRBV25-1 and TRBJ1-5): EADIYQTPRYLVIGTGKKITLECSQTMGHDKMYWYQQDPGMELHLIHYSYGVNSTEKGDLSSESTVSRIRTEHFPLTLESARPSHTSQYLCASREGNQPQHFGDGTRLSIL.

This clonotype was detected many times. Here the CDR3 reads CSVAMGRNTEAFF. The CDR3 region has the DNA TGCAGCGTTGCAATGGGACGTAACACTGAAGCTTTCTTT. V usage is TRBV29-1 and J usage is TRBJ1-1; perhaps TRBD1 as D (5 bases). Germline lookup yields CDR1 SQVTM and CDR2 ANQGSEA. CDR3 length: 13 residues. Trimming stripped 4 bases from V and 2 bases from J, with 11 bases between.

This clonotype was observed many times. This chain uses TRBV20-1 with TRBJ2-5, with 14 bases that match TRBD2. The CDR3 covers 16 residues. V was clipped by 5 bases and J by 4 bases; unmatched bases: 9. The germline gives CDR1 DFQATT, CDR2 SNEGSKA (reference sequence). CDR3 in DNA: TGCAGTGCTTCTAAGGGACTAGCGGGAGTCCCAGAGACCCAGTACTTC. Translated: CSASKGLAGVPETQYF.

The chain employs TRBV5-1 and TRBJ2-6, with D perhaps matching TRBD2 (5 bases). There are 17 residues in the CDR3. Germline CDR1 SGHRS, CDR2 YFSETQ. V lost 0 bases to trimming and J lost 11 bases, with 21 bases between them. CDR3 DNA sequence: TGCGCCAGCAGCTTGGGTTGGAGGAGACCTAGGCCAGACGTCCTGACTTTC. Its protein is CASSLGWRRPRPDVLTF.

In this sample, this clonotype turned up a few times. The chain employs TRBV6-5 and TRBJ2-1, with D possibly TRBD1 on 5 matching bases. CDR1 and CDR2 from the germline V gene are MNHEY and SVGAGI. This CDR3 region has 17 residues. V lost 0 bases and J 0 bases, leaving 12 bases between the germline ends. The CDR3 DNA reads as TGTGCCAGCAGTTACTCGAAGGGGTCTAGCTCCTACAATGAGCAGTTCTTC. Translation: CASSYSKGSSSYNEQFF.

This clonotype was counted ten times or more. The V call is TRBV6-5, the J call TRBJ1-1, with 11 bases identical to TRBD1. V trimming: 3 bases; J trimming: 4 bases; junction bases outside the gene matches: 4. Germline assignment: CDR1 MNHEY and CDR2 SVGAGI. CDR3 length: 15 amino acids. The CDR3 here is CASSYSGTGGTEAFF. The CDR3, as DNA: TGTGCCAGCAGTTATAGTGGGACAGGGGGCACTGAAGCTTTCTTT.

This clonotype was seen ten or more times. The V call is TRBV28, the J call TRBJ1-6, with TRBD1 as a possible D gene (5 bases). CDR3 length: 15 residues. Germline-derived CDR1 and CDR2 are MDHEN and SYDVKM. The V gene lost 6 bases and the J gene lost 8 bases, with 17 bases spanning the gap. In nucleotides, the CDR3 is TGTGCCAGCAGCCGACGGGACGGAGTCTATTCACCCCTCCACTTT. Protein product: CASSRRDGVYSPLHF.

This clonotype was counted ten times or more. The V and J genes are TRBV28 and TRBJ1-6; D unclear. CDR3 length: 14 residues. The germline CDR1 and CDR2 sequences are MDHEN and SYDVKM. Trimming stripped 3 bases from V and 9 bases from J, with 12 bases between. Here the CDR3 DNA reads TGTGCCAGCAGTTTCAGCACAATGGGTTCACCCCTCCACTTT. It translates to CASSFSTMGSPLHF. The variable domain in full, completed from reference TRBV28 and TRBJ1-6, reads DVKVTQSSRYLVKRTGEKVFLECVQDMDHENMFWYRQDPGLGLRLIYFSYDVKMKEKGDIPEGYSVSREKKERFSLILESASTNQTSMYLCASSFSTMGSPLHFGNGTRLTVT.

The table lists this clonotype with many counts. The chain has TRBV27 and TRBJ2-7; D is perhaps TRBD2 (6 bases). Deletions cut 6 bases from V and 4 bases from J, with 16 bases between. The germline gives CDR1 MNHEY, CDR2 SMNVEV (reference sequence). The CDR3 has 14 amino acids. The CDR3 DNA reads TGTGCCAGCAGAGGATTGGGACTGCAATACGAGCAGTACTTC. Translating gives CASRGLGLQYEQYF.

This clonotype was detected only a few times. This chain uses TRBV28 with TRBJ1-2; the match to TRBD1 covers 7 bases. Germline V gene data show CDR1 as MDHEN and CDR2 as SYDVKM. Trimming cost V 5 bases and J 0 bases; bases outside gene matches: 6. CDR3 size: 15 residues. The CDR3: CASSPGQSPNYGYTF. CDR3 in DNA: TGTGCCAGCAGTCCGGGACAGTCCCCTAACTATGGCTACACCTTC.

The chain combines TRBV9 with TRBJ1-6; TRBD1 aligns across 8 bases. Trimming cost V 4 bases and J 8 bases; bases outside gene matches: 5. The CDR3 totals 14 residues. Looked up from germline, CDR1 is SGDLS and CDR2 is YYNGEE. In DNA form, the CDR3 reads TGTGCCAGCAGCACGACAGGGGCGGATTCACCCCTCCACTTT. This encodes CASSTTGADSPLHF.

This clonotype has a count of ten or more. This sequence joins TRBV2 and TRBJ1-1; D ambiguous. Germline CDR1 and CDR2: SNHLY and FYNNEI. The V and J ends lost 3 bases and 0 bases respectively, with 11 bases between them. The CDR3 has 15 residues. In nucleotides, the CDR3 is TGTGCCAGCAGTGATAGAGGACCACTGAACACTGAAGCTTTCTTT. Translation gives CASSDRGPLNTEAFF.

This clonotype was seen more than once but under ten times. This chain uses TRBV5-6 with TRBJ1-5, with D maybe TRBD1 (5 bases). CDR3 length: 16 residues. The V gene lost 3 bases and the J gene lost 0 bases, with 13 bases spanning the gap. Per germline, CDR1 SGHDT and CDR2 YYEEEE. CDR3 amino acids: CASSSWDSYSNQPQHF. CDR3 bases: TGTGCCAGCAGCTCATGGGACTCATATAGCAATCAGCCCCAGCATTTT.

The DNA of the CDR3 is TGTGCCAGCAGTTACTCGCAGGGCCCTCCCTACGAGCAGTACTTC. Its protein is CASSYSQGPPYEQYF. The rearrangement uses TRBV6-5 and TRBJ2-7; possibly TRBD1 for D (5 bases). The CDR3 loop spans 15 amino acids. V shed 0 bases and J shed 2 bases, with 11 bases lying between them. Germline CDR1 is MNHEY and CDR2 is SVGAGI.

This clonotype was counted at least ten times. The V gene is TRBV12-3 or TRBV12-4, the J gene TRBJ1-4; D is unresolved. V was trimmed by 6 bases and J by 10 bases, leaving 12 bases between them. CDR3 size: 12 residues. CDR3 nucleotides: TGTGCCAGCAGCTTGGCCGGAGGAAAACTGTTTTTT. Translated, it gives CASSLAGGKLFF.

This clonotype has at least ten counts. The chain is built from TRBV27 and TRBJ1-1, with D uncertain. Trimming left V 6 bases short and J 2 bases short, with 10 bases between. Germline-derived CDR1 and CDR2 are MNHEY and SMNVEV (reference sequence). The CDR3 runs to 13 residues. In DNA form, the CDR3 reads TGTGCCAGCAGCTTCAGCAGCAACACTGAAGCTTTCTTT. Translation: CASSFSSNTEAFF.

This clonotype was detected a few times. The chain couples TRBV20-1 to TRBJ2-7, with 11 bases lining up with TRBD2. After removal of 4 bases from V and 4 bases from J, the junction contained 6 bases not matched to a gene. CDR1 is DFQATT and CDR2 is SNEGSKA in the germline V gene (reference sequence). The CDR3 consists of 14 residues. The CDR3 is CSAIGLAGGYEQYF. The CDR3 DNA reads as TGCAGTGCTATAGGACTAGCGGGTGGGTACGAGCAGTACTTC.

The chain combines TRBV20-1 with TRBJ1-5; a weak D match, TRBD1 (5 bases). The CDR3 runs 15 residues. Germline values: CDR1 DFQATT, CDR2 SNEGSKA (reference sequence). Deletions cut 0 bases from V and 0 bases from J, with 9 bases between. The CDR3 DNA reads as TGCAGTGCTAGAGACAGGGCTTATAGCAATCAGCCCCAGCATTTT. This encodes CSARDRAYSNQPQHF.

The table lists this clonotype with a few counts. The rearrangement joins TRBV10-3 to TRBJ1-1; D gene uncertain. The V end was cut by 3 bases, the J end by 1 base, with 9 bases between. Germline lookup yields CDR1 ENHRY and CDR2 SYGVKD. The CDR3 consists of 14 residues. This CDR3 reads CAISDPRQNTEAFF. The CDR3 DNA sequence: TGTGCCATCAGTGACCCAAGACAGAACACTGAAGCTTTCTTT.

In this sample, this clonotype turned up many times. The rearrangement links TRBV29-1 to TRBJ1-1, with no clear D. The CDR3 contains 13 residues. Germline V gene lookup returns CDR1 SQVTM and CDR2 ANQGSEA. V lost 6 bases, J lost 1 base, and 12 bases lay in between. The CDR3 nucleotides are TGCAGCGTCGCCCCTGGGGAGAACACTGAAGCTTTCTTT. Its protein is CSVAPGENTEAFF.

The rearrangement joins TRBV19 to TRBJ2-7; TRBD2 matches 10 bases. This CDR3 is built from 15 residues. Looked up from germline, CDR1 is LNHDA and CDR2 is SQIVND (reference sequence). With 5 bases clipped from V and 5 bases from J, the junction kept 9 bases outside the gene matches. The CDR3, as DNA: TGTGCCAGTAGTTACAGCGGGAGGGCTGCCCACGAGCAGTACTTC. Its translation: CASSYSGRAAHEQYF. The full variable domain, with the rest looked up from reference TRBV19 and TRBJ2-7, is DGGITQSPKYLFRKEGQNVTLSCEQNLNHDAMYWYRQDPGQGLRLIYYSQIVNDFQKGDIAEGYSVSREKKESFPLTVTSAQKNPTAFYLCASSYSGRAAHEQYFGPGTRLTVT.

This clonotype was counted at least ten times. This chain joins TRBV2 and TRBJ2-7; D unresolved. Trimming pared 7 bases from V and 4 bases from J, leaving 14 bases between. The CDR3 consists of 13 residues. Germline V gene sequence: CDR1 SNHLY, CDR2 FYNNEI. The CDR3 DNA follows: TGTGCCAGCACTCCCGCCCCCGAATACGAGCAGTACTTC. This gives the protein CASTPAPEYEQYF.

This clonotype was picked up many times. The genes are TRBV12-3 or TRBV12-4 and TRBJ1-5; D call uncertain. The length of the CDR3 is 13 residues. The V gene lost 5 bases and the J gene lost 4 bases, with 9 bases spanning the gap. CDR3 loop: CASSPATNQPQHF. The CDR3 coding sequence is TGTGCCAGCAGTCCAGCGACAAATCAGCCCCAGCATTTT.